This TCR beta chain was recorded in a study of cytomegalovirus exposure and HLA in healthy donors. Findings and caveats of the study: Trimming of TCR beta V- and J-genes showed a link, identified in a later analysis, to a missense DCLRE1C variant. Donors were assumed by presence/absence analyses to have roughly uniform sequencing depth.

Trimming took 6 bases from V and 1 from J, leaving 13 bases between them. In germline, CDR1 is MNHEY, CDR2 SVGAGI. The CDR3 consists of 14 residues. Regarding this clone: No antigen is known for it.

It was with 60 Vbeta and 13 Jbeta primers that the PCR ran. Profiled with immunoSEQ multiplex PCR; TCRdb holds only in-frame clones, not every one. This repertoire shows tens of thousands of clones, 60% to 80% found once; its top ten account for about 8%. This clonotype was sampled from a man aged 60-69 years in good health and CMV-seropositive. The specimen sequenced was PBMCs. The gene calls are TRBV6-5 and TRBJ2-7; D is possibly TRBD1 (5 bases). The CDR3 sequence: CASRPRQHSYEQYF. In nucleotides, the CDR3 is TGTGCCAGCAGGCCTCGACAGCATTCCTACGAGCAGTACTTC.